This T cell receptor (beta chain) was identified during a study of T cell responses to AZD1222 COVID-19 vaccine. The repertoire was sequenced with immunoSEQ multiplex PCR; TCRdb's copy has only in-frame clones and lacks some. The table lists 180,000 or so clones, 80% to 95% of them singletons. The source material was peripheral blood, sampled 28 days after the second AZD1222 dose. The source is an adult who received the AZD1222 COVID-19 vaccine.

The CDR3 is CATSDTQGGYGYTF. DNA of the CDR3: TGTGCCACCAGTGATACGCAGGGAGGATATGGCTACACCTTC. J is TRBJ1-2 and V is TRBV24-1; TRBD1 might be the D (5 bases). This CDR3 comprises 14 residues. Germline V gives CDR1 KGHDR, CDR2 SFDVKD. V was clipped by 3 bases and J by 5 bases, with 12 bases between them.